This T cell receptor (beta chain) originates from a study of shared clonotypes between healthy human individuals. Notes on the study in general: Few donors restricted represented genetic and exposure-history diversity.

Deep-level assay runs were performed. Several immunoSEQ plates received, in even portions, the genomic DNA of each subset. Libraries were prepared by immunoSEQ multiplex PCR; TCRdb keeps only in-frame clonotypes and omits some of them. The repertoire holds 550,000 to 600,000 clones, with roughly 72% as singletons. Details on this clone: No antigen is known for it.

CDR3 length: 14 residues. V was pared by 1 base and J by 4 bases, with 10 bases between. Germline CDR1 is LNHNV and CDR2 is YYDKDF (reference sequence). The sequence was obtained from a woman aged 40 to 55 in good health. Some clones in this sample may be carry-over from other donors' samples. The chain joins TRBV15 to TRBJ1-2, with D possibly matching TRBD1 (6 bases). Source material: PBMCs. The CDR3 coding sequence is TGTGCCACCAGCAGAGTGACAGGACCCTATGGCTACACCTTC. This gives the protein CATSRVTGPYGYTF.